The 8 T cell receptor beta chains below come from one sample, sequenced in a study of T-cell reconstitution after alpha-beta-depleted transplantation in children. Unique molecular identifiers featured in how the TCRbeta library was prepared. TCRdb passed the PCR reads through MiXCR, listing each CDR3 protein once. The sample consists of around 50,000 distinct CDR3 sequences, 52% of them appearing once. Sequences were derived from peripheral blood, sampled before TCRalphabeta/CD19-depleted stem cell transplant. These receptors were obtained from a boy less than two years old with SCID, due to receive a stem cell transplant.

The table lists this clonotype with a few counts. The chain combines TRBV5-1 with TRBJ2-7; D ambiguous. V was clipped by 3 bases and J by 2 bases, with 18 bases between them. Germline V gene lookup returns CDR1 SGHRS and CDR2 YFSETQ. CDR3 length: 16 amino acids. CDR3 sequence reads: CASSSVYDTLTYEQYF. CDR3 DNA sequence: TGCGCCAGCAGCTCAGTCTATGACACCCTGACCTACGAGCAGTACTTC.

The rearrangement links TRBV5-1 to TRBJ1-2; TRBD1 might be the D (5 bases). In germline, CDR1 is SGHRS, CDR2 YFSETQ. The CDR3 extends over 15 amino acids. Trimming pared 0 bases from V and 0 bases from J, leaving 9 bases between. The CDR3 loop is CASSLAAGSNYGYTF. The DNA of the CDR3 is TGCGCCAGCAGCTTGGCTGCAGGGTCTAACTATGGCTACACCTTC.

In this sample, this clonotype turned up many times. The rearrangement uses TRBV5-6 and TRBJ1-2; D gene unclear. This CDR3 contains 14 residues. V lost 0 bases, J lost 5 bases, and 11 bases lay in between. Germline lookup yields CDR1 SGHDT and CDR2 YYEEEE. The CDR3 reads CASSLDSAPYGYTF. The CDR3 coding sequence is TGTGCCAGCAGCTTGGACAGCGCTCCTTATGGCTACACCTTC.

In this sample, this clonotype turned up once. This chain joins TRBV20-1 and TRBJ2-1; tentatively, D is TRBD2 (6 bases). V was pared by 3 bases and J by 3 bases, with 12 bases between. Germline assignment: CDR1 DFQATT and CDR2 SNEGSKA (reference sequence). This CDR3 has 14 amino acids. Here the CDR3 reads CSARGLTYYNEQFF. CDR3 DNA: TGCAGTGCTAGGGGACTCACTTACTACAATGAGCAGTTCTTC.

CDR3 DNA sequence: TGTGCCAGCAGCCTAGGGGGGAGGAAGGGTGGCTACACCTTC. Protein sequence: CASSLGGRKGGYTF. The chain recombines TRBV12-3 or TRBV12-4 with TRBJ1-2, with D perhaps TRBD1 (6 bases). The ends were cut back, 6 bases at V and 7 bases at J, with 18 bases in the middle. CDR3 length: 14 residues.

This clonotype was observed a few times. The chain employs TRBV20-1 and TRBJ2-1; TRBD1 or TRBD2 may be the D gene (5 bases each). This CDR3 has 15 amino acids. Germline V gene lookup returns CDR1 DFQATT and CDR2 SNEGSKA (reference sequence). With 1 base removed from V and 8 bases from J, the gap between germline ends came to 18 bases. CDR3 in amino acids: CSARVEGRTRDEQFF. The CDR3 DNA reads TGCAGTGCTAGAGTTGAGGGGCGGACACGGGATGAGCAGTTCTTC.

The chain joins TRBV7-2 to TRBJ2-2; 7 bases align to TRBD2. This CDR3 comprises 16 residues. The trim removed 0 bases at V and 3 bases at J, leaving 4 bases unmatched. Germline lookup yields CDR1 SGHTA and CDR2 FQGNSA. The CDR3 protein is CASSLALAAHTGELFF. For the CDR3, the DNA is TGTGCCAGCAGCTTAGCGCTAGCGGCGCACACCGGGGAGCTGTTTTTT.

Notes on this clonotype: The limits of the CDR3 on the DNA are not certain, so only TCRdb's listed CDR3 is given. The chain couples TRBV7-5 to TRBJ2-5; the table calls TRBD1, which could not be checked here. TRBV7-5 is assigned pseudogene status. The CDR3 length is 17 residues, termini included. CDR3 sequence reads: CISVPEKQGTSQETQYF.